This T cell receptor (beta chain) comes out of a study of CD8+CD57+ T cells in acquired aplastic anemia. Germline-derived CDR1 and CDR2 are SGHTA and FQGNSA. The CDR3 has 18 residues. V shed 4 bases, J shed 4 bases, and the junction held 11 bases outside the gene matches. CDR3 and TCR beta VDJ profiling relied on genomic DNA as the template. Each CDR3 protein is one row after TCRdb ran MiXCR on the reads. The sample has some 290,000 distinct CDR3 sequences, about 56% seen once. Broader study findings: Patients did not significantly differ from controls in CD8+ Simpson's diversity.

On this clonotype: The antigen is unknown.

Material: sorted CD4+, CD8+, or CD8+CD57+ T cells (not recorded which) from PBMCs. This sequence joins TRBV7-2 and TRBJ2-5; TRBD2 agrees at 14 bases. This clonotype originated in a human donor with severe aplastic anemia or a healthy control (not recorded which). The CDR3 spells CASSSEVGLAGEGETQYF. The DNA of the CDR3 is TGTGCCAGCAGCTCCGAAGTGGGACTAGCGGGGGAAGGAGAGACCCAGTACTTC.